This note documents a single T cell receptor (beta chain) sequence. This entry belongs to a study of technical replicates of blood from a handful of donors. Profiling relied on immunoSEQ multiplex PCR, and the TCRdb table lists in-frame clones only, not all of them. The sample includes some 87,000 clones, around 96% of them seen just once. Germline V lookup: CDR1 SNHLY, CDR2 FYNNEI. The trim removed 8 bases at V and 7 bases at J, leaving 11 bases unmatched. This CDR3 is built from 13 residues. The clonotype comes from a human donor in good health. The chain couples TRBV2 to TRBJ2-7; TRBD1 agrees at 7 bases. Sequenced input: T cells isolated from PBMCs. CDR3 amino acids: CASLGGQVWEQYF. The CDR3 DNA reads as TGTGCCAGCCTAGGGGGCCAGGTTTGGGAGCAGTACTTC.